This T cell receptor beta chain stems from a study of early T cells in non-severe SARS-CoV-2 infection. Study-wide context: The authors sequenced bulk RNA from unsorted whole blood, leaving chains unpaired.

The protocol attached unique molecular identifiers to individual cDNA molecules. TCRdb re-called the 5' RACE reads through MiXCR, storing one row per CDR3 protein. The data hold 60,000 or so distinct CDR3 sequences, with roughly 12% observed a single time. About this clonotype itself: Its antigen remains unknown.

Study results and caveats: Lookups in VDJdb leaned toward anti-spike CD8 responses and missed private and CD4 specificities.

CDR1 and CDR2 from the germline V gene are SGHDT and YYEEEE. The trim removed 2 bases at V and 4 bases at J, leaving 4 bases unmatched. CDR3 length: 15 residues. Sequencing used whole blood, obtained at baseline. The rearrangement links TRBV5-6 to TRBJ2-1, with 9 bases that match TRBD1. The TCR was taken from an adult who was a healthcare worker with PCR-confirmed SARS-CoV-2 infection or an uninfected control (not recorded which). In DNA, the CDR3 is TGTGCCAGCAGCTTCATGGGACAGGGATACAATGAGCAGTTCTTC. It translates to CASSFMGQGYNEQFF.